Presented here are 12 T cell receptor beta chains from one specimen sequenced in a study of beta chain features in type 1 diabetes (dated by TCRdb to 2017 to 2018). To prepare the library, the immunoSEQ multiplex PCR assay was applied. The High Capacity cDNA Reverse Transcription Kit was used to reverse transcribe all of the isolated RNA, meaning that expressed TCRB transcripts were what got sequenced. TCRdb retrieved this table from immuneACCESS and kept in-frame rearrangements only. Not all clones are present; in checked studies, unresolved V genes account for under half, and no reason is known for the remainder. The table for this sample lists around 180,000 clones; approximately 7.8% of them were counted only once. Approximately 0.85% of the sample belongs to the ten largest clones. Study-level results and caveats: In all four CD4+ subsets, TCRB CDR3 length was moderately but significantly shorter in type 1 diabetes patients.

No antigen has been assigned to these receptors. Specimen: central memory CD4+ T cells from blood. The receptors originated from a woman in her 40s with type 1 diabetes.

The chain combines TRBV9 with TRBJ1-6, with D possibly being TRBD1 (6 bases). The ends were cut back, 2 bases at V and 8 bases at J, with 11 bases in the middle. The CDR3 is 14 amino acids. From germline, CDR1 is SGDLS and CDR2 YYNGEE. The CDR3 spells CASSVQGFDSPLHF. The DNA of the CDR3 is TGTGCCAGCAGCGTTCAGGGGTTCGATTCACCCCTCCACTTT.

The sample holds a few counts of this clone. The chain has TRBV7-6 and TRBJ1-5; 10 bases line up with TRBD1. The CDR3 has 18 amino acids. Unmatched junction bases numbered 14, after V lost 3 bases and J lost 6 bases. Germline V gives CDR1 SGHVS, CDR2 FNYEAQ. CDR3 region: CASSLSANGQGVGQPQHF. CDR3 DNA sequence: TGTGCCAGCAGCTTGTCAGCGAATGGACAGGGGGTCGGTCAGCCCCAGCATTTT. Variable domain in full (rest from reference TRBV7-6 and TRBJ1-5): GAGVSQSPRYKVTKRGQDVALRCDPISGHVSLYWYRQALGQGPEFLTYFNYEAQQDKSGLPNDRFSAERPEGSISTLTIQRTEQRDSAMYRCASSLSANGQGVGQPQHFGDGTRLSIL.

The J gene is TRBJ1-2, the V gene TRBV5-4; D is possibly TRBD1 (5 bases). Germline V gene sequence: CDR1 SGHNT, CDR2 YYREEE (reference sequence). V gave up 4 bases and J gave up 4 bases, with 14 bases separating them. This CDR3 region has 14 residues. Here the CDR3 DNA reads TGTGCCAGCAGCGGCCCGGGGGTGTCCTATGGCTACACCTTC. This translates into CASSGPGVSYGYTF.

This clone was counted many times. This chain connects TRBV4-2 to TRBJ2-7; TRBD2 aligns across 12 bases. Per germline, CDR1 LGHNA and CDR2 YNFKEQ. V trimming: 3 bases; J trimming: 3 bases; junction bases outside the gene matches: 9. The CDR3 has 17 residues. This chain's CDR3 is CASSHSGLAGIDYEQYF. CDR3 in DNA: TGTGCCAGCAGCCATTCCGGACTAGCGGGGATTGACTACGAGCAGTACTTC.

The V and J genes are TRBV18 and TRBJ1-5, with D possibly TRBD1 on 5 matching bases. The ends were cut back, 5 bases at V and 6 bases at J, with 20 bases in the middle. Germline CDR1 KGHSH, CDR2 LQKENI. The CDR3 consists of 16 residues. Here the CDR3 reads CASSTNGQGLSQPQHF. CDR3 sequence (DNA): TGTGCCAGCTCAACAAACGGGCAGGGATTGAGTCAGCCCCAGCATTTT.

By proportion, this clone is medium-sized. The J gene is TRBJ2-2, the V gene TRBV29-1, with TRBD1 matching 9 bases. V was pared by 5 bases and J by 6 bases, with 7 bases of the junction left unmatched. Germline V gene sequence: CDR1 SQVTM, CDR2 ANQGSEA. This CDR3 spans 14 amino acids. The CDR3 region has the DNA TGCAGCGTTCATCCGGGACAGGGTTCCGGGGAGCTGTTTTTT. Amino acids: CSVHPGQGSGELFF.

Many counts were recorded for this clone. DNA of the CDR3: TGTGCCAGCAGCTTGGCGGCTGATTTTCCAGTCCACTTT. Translating gives CASSLAADFPVHF. The genes are TRBV7-9 and TRBJ1-6; unclear D gene. Germline V gene sequence: CDR1 SEHNR, CDR2 FQNEAQ (reference sequence). This CDR3 contains 13 residues. V was clipped by 3 bases and J by 17 bases, with 17 bases between them.

The CDR3 region is CASIPGTSGGVDEQFF. CDR3 coding DNA: TGCGCCAGCATCCCCGGGACTAGTGGGGGAGTGGATGAGCAGTTCTTC. J is TRBJ2-1 and V is TRBV5-1; 8 nucleotides line up with TRBD2. V was pared by 6 bases and J by 8 bases, with 16 bases of the junction left unmatched. CDR3 size: 16 residues. From germline, CDR1 is SGHRS and CDR2 YFSETQ.

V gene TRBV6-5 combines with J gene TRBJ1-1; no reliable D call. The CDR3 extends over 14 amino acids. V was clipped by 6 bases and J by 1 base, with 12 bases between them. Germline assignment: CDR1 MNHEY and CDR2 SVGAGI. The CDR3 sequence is CASRKTFSNTEAFF. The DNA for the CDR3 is TGTGCCAGCAGGAAGACATTCTCGAACACTGAAGCTTTCTTT.

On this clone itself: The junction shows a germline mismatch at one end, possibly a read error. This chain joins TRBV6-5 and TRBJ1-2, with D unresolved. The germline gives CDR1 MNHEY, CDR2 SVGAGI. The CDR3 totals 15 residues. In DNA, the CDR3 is TGTGCCATCAGTGGGAGGGCCCTGGAGGGTGATGGCTACACCTTC. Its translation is CAISGRALEGDGYTF.

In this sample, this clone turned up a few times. This CDR3 reads CASSRVERNEQFF. CDR3 nucleotide sequence: TGTGCCAGCAGCAGGGTTGAAAGGAATGAGCAGTTCTTC. This rearrangement joins TRBV2 to TRBJ2-1; the D gene is possibly TRBD1 (5 bases). In germline, CDR1 is SNHLY, CDR2 FYNNEI. The V and J ends lost 6 bases and 7 bases respectively, with 13 bases between them. CDR3 length equals 13 residues.

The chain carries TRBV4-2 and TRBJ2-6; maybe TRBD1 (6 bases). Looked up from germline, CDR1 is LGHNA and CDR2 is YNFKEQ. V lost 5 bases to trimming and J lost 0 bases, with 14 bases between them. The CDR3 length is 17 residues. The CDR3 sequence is CASSRSVDSSGANVLTF. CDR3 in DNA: TGTGCCAGCAGCAGATCTGTGGACAGCTCTGGGGCCAACGTCCTGACTTTC.